The T cell receptor (beta chain) under discussion was sequenced for a study of response to subunit inactivated influenza vaccine. Study-wide findings and caveats: The authors suggested that every seasonal influenza vaccination recruits few new T cells.

The CDR3 has 15 residues. In germline, CDR1 is SGDLS, CDR2 YYNGEE. Trimming removed 2 bases from V and 4 bases from J; junction bases left unmatched: 5. TCRdb re-called the RT-PCR reads through MiXCR, storing one row per CDR3 protein. In the table there are about 500,000 distinct CDR3 sequences, 7.2% of which are singletons. This clonotype was observed a handful of times. Its antigen is unknown. The starting material was PBMCs from blood, obtained less than 30 months after vaccination. The chain uses TRBV9 and TRBJ2-1; 8 positions agree with TRBD2. The origin of this receptor is a man aged 45-69 years who received an inactivated influenza vaccine. In DNA form, the CDR3 reads TGTGCCAGCAGCGTGGTGGGACTAGAGTACAATGAGCAGTTCTTC. Its translation is CASSVVGLEYNEQFF.